This is a list of T cell receptor beta chains from one sample in a study of beta chain features in type 1 diabetes. Assay: immunoSEQ multiplex PCR; the TCRdb copy retains only in-frame clones and omits some. The sample lists around 300,000 clones, approximately 15% seen once, with approximately 6.7% in the top ten. The material sequenced was central memory CD4+ T cells from blood. The source of these receptors is a man aged 25-45 years in good health. The CDR3 runs from the conserved cysteine through the conserved F or W. A D gene is named only where the DNA matches it firmly. The listing skips clone size in some rows; elsewhere it reads once, few, many or a size class.

j_gene: TRBJ1-6; d_gene: TRBD1; v_gene: TRBV14; abundance: NA; CDR3aa: CASSPTRPGTGNSPLHF; CDR3nt: TGTGCCAGCAGCCCCACCCGGCCCGGGACAGGGAATTCACCCCTCCACTTT
j_gene: TRBJ1-1; d_gene: TRBD1; v_gene: TRBV10-3; abundance: few; CDR3aa: CAISRPGGNTEAFF; CDR3nt: TGTGCCATCAGTAGACCAGGGGGGAACACTGAAGCTTTCTTT
j_gene: TRBJ2-3; d_gene: TRBD1; v_gene: TRBV14; abundance: NA; CDR3aa: CASSQQGAATDTQYF; CDR3nt: TGTGCCAGCAGCCAACAGGGGGCTGCCACAGATACGCAGTATTTT
j_gene: TRBJ1-5; d_gene: NA; v_gene: TRBV2; abundance: NA; CDR3aa: CATRRGSSNQPQHF; CDR3nt: TGTGCCACCCGGAGGGGCAGTTCCAATCAGCCCCAGCATTTT
j_gene: TRBJ1-1; d_gene: TRBD1; v_gene: TRBV11-2; abundance: NA; CDR3aa: CASSYTGTGGAFF; CDR3nt: TGTGCCAGCAGCTACACCGGGACAGGAGGAGCTTTCTTT
j_gene: TRBJ1-1; d_gene: NA; v_gene: TRBV18; abundance: few; CDR3aa: CASSSRALDTEAFF; CDR3nt: TGTGCCAGCTCATCGCGGGCTTTGGACACTGAAGCTTTCTTT
j_gene: TRBJ1-5; d_gene: NA; v_gene: TRBV7-8; abundance: NA; CDR3aa: CASSGGEASQPQHF; CDR3nt: TGTGCCAGCAGCGGAGGGGAAGCCAGTCAGCCCCAGCATTTT
j_gene: TRBJ2-5; d_gene: NA; v_gene: TRBV7-2; abundance: NA; CDR3aa: CASSSEPHSVETQYF; CDR3nt: TGTGCCAGCAGCTCAGAACCTCACTCAGTAGAGACCCAGTACTTC
j_gene: TRBJ2-6; d_gene: NA; v_gene: TRBV10-3; abundance: NA; CDR3aa: CASSPYISSGANVLTF; CDR3nt: TGTGCCAGCAGCCCTTATATCAGCTCTGGGGCCAACGTCCTGACTTTC
j_gene: TRBJ2-2; d_gene: TRBD1; v_gene: TRBV13; abundance: NA; CDR3aa: CASVDRAKSGELFF; CDR3nt: TGTGCCAGCGTGGACAGGGCCAAGAGCGGGGAGCTGTTTTTT
j_gene: TRBJ1-4; d_gene: TRBD1; v_gene: TRBV11-3; abundance: NA; CDR3aa: CASSARQGAGEKLFF; CDR3nt: TGTGCCAGCAGCGCCAGACAGGGGGCAGGGGAAAAACTGTTTTTT
j_gene: TRBJ1-6; d_gene: NA; v_gene: TRBV19; abundance: NA; CDR3aa: CASRTAANNSPLHF; CDR3nt: TGTGCCAGTAGAACGGCAGCGAATAATTCACCCCTCCACTTT
j_gene: TRBJ1-1; d_gene: NA; v_gene: TRBV7-2; abundance: few; CDR3aa: CASRRPPDSLNTEAFF; CDR3nt: TGTGCCAGCAGGCGTCCCCCCGACAGTTTGAACACTGAAGCTTTCTTT
j_gene: TRBJ1-1; d_gene: NA; v_gene: TRBV6-5; abundance: few; CDR3aa: CASSYAENTEAFF; CDR3nt: TGTGCCAGCAGTTACGCAGAAAACACTGAAGCTTTCTTT
j_gene: TRBJ2-7; d_gene: TRBD1; v_gene: TRBV14; abundance: NA; CDR3aa: CASSQLGTVSREQYF; CDR3nt: TGTGCCAGCAGCCAACTGGGGACAGTTTCTCGGGAGCAGTACTTC
j_gene: TRBJ1-1; d_gene: NA; v_gene: TRBV7-2; abundance: NA; CDR3aa: CASSLKYRNTEAFF; CDR3nt: TGTGCCAGCAGCTTAAAGTACAGGAACACTGAAGCTTTCTTT
j_gene: TRBJ1-1; d_gene: NA; v_gene: TRBV6-1; abundance: few; CDR3aa: CASGMNTEAFF; CDR3nt: TGTGCCAGCGGTATGAACACTGAAGCTTTCTTT
j_gene: TRBJ1-2; d_gene: NA; v_gene: TRBV5-4; abundance: few; CDR3aa: CASSLDPEYGYTF; CDR3nt: TGTGCCAGCAGCTTGGACCCAGAATATGGCTACACCTTC
j_gene: TRBJ2-7; d_gene: TRBD1; v_gene: TRBV18; abundance: NA; CDR3aa: CASSRDSYEQYF; CDR3nt: TGTGCCAGCTCCCGGGACAGCTACGAGCAGTACTTC
j_gene: TRBJ2-7; d_gene: NA; v_gene: TRBV7-2; abundance: few; CDR3aa: CASSPGASYEQYF; CDR3nt: TGTGCCAGCAGCCCCGGGGCGTCCTACGAGCAGTACTTC
j_gene: TRBJ1-2; d_gene: TRBD1; v_gene: TRBV5-4; abundance: NA; CDR3aa: CASSLRQGEGYGYTF; CDR3nt: TGTGCCAGCAGCCTACGACAGGGAGAGGGCTATGGCTACACCTTC
j_gene: TRBJ1-1; d_gene: NA; v_gene: TRBV7-9; abundance: few; CDR3aa: CASSQLRGRGRTEAFF; CDR3nt: TGTGCCAGCAGCCAGTTAAGGGGCAGGGGAAGGACTGAAGCTTTCTTT
j_gene: TRBJ2-1; d_gene: TRBD2; v_gene: TRBV2; abundance: NA; CDR3aa: CASREGHGLTSGDNEQFF; CDR3nt: TGTGCCAGCAGGGAGGGGCATGGGCTAACTAGCGGTGACAATGAGCAGTTCTTC
j_gene: TRBJ1-2; d_gene: NA; v_gene: TRBV7-8; abundance: few; CDR3aa: CASSLVGPGGYTF; CDR3nt: TGTGCCAGCAGCTTAGTGGGGCCTGGAGGCTACACCTTC
j_gene: TRBJ1-6; d_gene: TRBD1; v_gene: TRBV2; abundance: NA; CDR3aa: CASRPQGGDSPLHF; CDR3nt: TGTGCCAGCAGGCCACAGGGGGGAGATTCACCCCTCCACTTT
j_gene: TRBJ2-5; d_gene: NA; v_gene: TRBV6-1; abundance: NA; CDR3aa: CASSEVKGPGKTQYF; CDR3nt: TGTGCCAGCAGTGAAGTTAAAGGACCCGGGAAGACCCAGTACTTC
j_gene: TRBJ2-3; d_gene: TRBD2; v_gene: TRBV7-9; abundance: few; CDR3aa: CASSHGGTSGLDGTQYF; CDR3nt: TGTGCCAGCAGCCATGGGGGGACTAGCGGTCTTGATGGTACGCAGTATTTT
j_gene: TRBJ1-2; d_gene: TRBD1; v_gene: TRBV6-1; abundance: NA; CDR3aa: CASREQGGGYGYTF; CDR3nt: TGTGCCAGCAGGGAACAGGGGGGGGGCTATGGCTACACCTTC
j_gene: TRBJ1-6; d_gene: NA; v_gene: TRBV27; abundance: NA; CDR3aa: CASSQGTGSPLHF; CDR3nt: TGTGCCAGCAGCCAGGGAACGGGTTCACCCCTCCACTTT
j_gene: TRBJ2-5; d_gene: NA; v_gene: TRBV19; abundance: NA; CDR3aa: CASSKRTGTPPGETQYF; CDR3nt: TGTGCCAGTAGTAAGAGAACCGGGACCCCTCCGGGGGAGACCCAGTACTTC
j_gene: TRBJ2-1; d_gene: TRBD2; v_gene: TRBV28; abundance: many; CDR3aa: CASSLGLAGEDNEQFF; CDR3nt: TGTGCCAGCAGCCTAGGACTAGCGGGAGAGGACAATGAGCAGTTCTTC
j_gene: TRBJ1-4; d_gene: NA; v_gene: TRBV6-1; abundance: NA; CDR3aa: CASSELAPGEKLFF; CDR3nt: TGTGCCAGCAGTGAATTGGCCCCCGGGGAAAAACTGTTTTTT
j_gene: TRBJ2-3; d_gene: NA; v_gene: TRBV30; abundance: NA; CDR3aa: CAWSNGLEPDTQYF; CDR3nt: TGTGCCTGGAGTAACGGCCTCGAGCCGGATACGCAGTATTTT
j_gene: TRBJ2-7; d_gene: NA; v_gene: TRBV5-6; abundance: many; CDR3aa: CASSRGWAAAYEQYF; CDR3nt: TGTGCCAGCAGCCGAGGATGGGCCGCAGCCTACGAGCAGTACTTC
j_gene: TRBJ2-1; d_gene: NA; v_gene: TRBV13; abundance: many; CDR3aa: CASSLGRLSYYNEQFF; CDR3nt: TGTGCCAGCAGCTTAGGCAGACTGAGTTACTACAATGAGCAGTTCTTC
j_gene: TRBJ2-7; d_gene: NA; v_gene: TRBV28; abundance: NA; CDR3aa: CASVGYEQYF; CDR3nt: TGTGCCAGCGTCGGATACGAGCAGTACTTC
j_gene: TRBJ2-2; d_gene: TRBD2; v_gene: TRBV6-5; abundance: NA; CDR3aa: CASSYFAGVTGELFF; CDR3nt: TGTGCCAGCAGTTACTTTGCGGGAGTCACCGGGGAGCTGTTTTTT
j_gene: TRBJ1-3; d_gene: TRBD1; v_gene: TRBV7-2; abundance: NA; CDR3aa: CASRPGTAGSNTIYF; CDR3nt: TGTGCCAGCAGGCCCGGGACAGCGGGTTCCAACACCATATATTTT
j_gene: TRBJ1-2; d_gene: TRBD1; v_gene: TRBV29-1; abundance: few; CDR3aa: CSVSDGTGLYGYTF; CDR3nt: TGCAGCGTCTCCGACGGGACAGGGCTTTACGGCTACACCTTC
j_gene: TRBJ1-6; d_gene: TRBD1; v_gene: TRBV7-2; abundance: few; CDR3aa: CASSFRPGTGGSPLHF; CDR3nt: TGTGCCAGCAGCTTTAGGCCCGGGACAGGGGGTTCACCCCTCCACTTT
j_gene: TRBJ2-5; d_gene: NA; v_gene: TRBV6-5; abundance: few; CDR3aa: CASSAGGQETQYF; CDR3nt: TGTGCCAGCAGTGCCGGGGGTCAAGAGACCCAGTACTTC
j_gene: TRBJ1-5; d_gene: TRBD1; v_gene: TRBV29-1; abundance: few; CDR3aa: CSVGTGNGDQPQHF; CDR3nt: TGCAGCGTCGGGACAGGGAATGGGGATCAGCCCCAGCATTTT
j_gene: TRBJ2-1; d_gene: NA; v_gene: TRBV5-5; abundance: NA; CDR3aa: CASSPGLQYNEQFF; CDR3nt: TGTGCCAGCAGCCCGGGACTCCAATACAATGAGCAGTTCTTC